This TCR beta chain was captured in a study of blood T cell repertoires in COVID-19. Germline V gene lookup returns CDR1 MNHEY and CDR2 SVGAGI. The CDR3 runs to 13 residues. V was pared by 5 bases and J by 7 bases, with 7 bases of the junction left unmatched. Method: immunoSEQ multiplex PCR; TCRdb's copy keeps in-frame clones and lacks some. Seen here are 100,000 to 150,000 clones, approximately 88% observed once, and the top ten hold about an eighth. The material sequenced was peripheral blood. This TCR derives from a woman aged 30 to 39 who had recovered from COVID-19. The chain has TRBV6-5 and TRBJ1-2; 7 bases align to TRBD1. The CDR3 loop is CASSPRGRGGYTF. CDR3 DNA sequence: TGTGCCAGCAGTCCCAGGGGGAGAGGTGGCTACACCTTC.